This is a list of T cell receptor beta chains from one sample in a study of blood T cell repertoires in COVID-19. The repertoire was sequenced with immunoSEQ multiplex PCR; TCRdb's copy has only in-frame clones and lacks some. This table has about 230,000 clones, about 90% appearing once. Material for sequencing was PBMCs or T cells enriched from blood (not recorded which). The receptors were gathered from a woman in her twenties or thirties who had been exposed to COVID-19. Both conserved end residues are part of each CDR3.

>TRBV5-1
CASSLATGEIIPPYNEQFF
>TRBV7-7
CASSPDRVTYNEQFF
>TRBV19
CASSPFSTSGILNTGELFF
>TRBV12-5
CASGWEVGLNQPQHF
>TRBV4-2
CASSQVSGNEQFF
>TRBV19
CASSIHTNEQFF
>TRBV5-4
CASSRRTGGNTEAFF
>TRBV4-1
CASSQEPAGNHQPQHF
>TRBV5-4
CASSLRGGTEAFF
>TRBV25-1
CASSDKTSGRDQETQYF
>TRBV16
CASSPTSGETQYF
>TRBV4-1
CASSQDFGTVQETQYF
>TRBV5-1
CASSSSGLTQYF
>TRBV2
CASSGLASEQYF
>TRBV5-4
CASSLEREVEETQYF
>TRBV24-1
CATSDKRRGETQYF
>TRBV29-1
CSVVTGTSFGEQFF
>TRBV5-1
CASSSARGTEAFF
>TRBV20-1
CSAGTGTGYTF
>TRBV5-1
CASSLAGTGGYEQYF
>TRBV5-1
CASSPTRGTTNEKLFF